This paragraph covers one TCR beta chain sequence. Its antigen is unidentified. From germline, CDR1 is LGHNA and CDR2 YSLEER. This CDR3 spans 15 amino acids. V lost 0 bases and J 3 bases, leaving 9 bases between the germline ends. This entry belongs to a study of T-cell memory formation after mild COVID-19. Study in general: The TCR clusters were mostly specific to one donor.

Using its own MiXCR run on the 5' RACE reads, TCRdb lists one record per CDR3 protein. The sample records about 560,000 distinct CDR3 sequences, approximately 18% being singletons. Study-level points and caveats: Clones that contracted clustered mainly in CM and EM if CD4+ and in EMRA if CD8+.

The specimen sequenced was PBMCs or a T cell subset sorted from them (not recorded which). This TCR derives from an adult woman who had mild COVID-19 (a few samples of this study predate the infection). Cell type and time point are not known. The genes are TRBV4-3 and TRBJ1-5; D gene unclear. The CDR3 here is CASSQDYSSNQPQHF. DNA of the CDR3: TGCGCCAGCAGCCAAGATTACAGTTCCAATCAGCCCCAGCATTTT.